The 16 T cell receptor beta chains below were found in one sample sequenced in a study of cytomegalovirus exposure and HLA in healthy donors. The study ran its PCR with 60 Vbeta and 13 Jbeta primers. This table comes from immunoSEQ multiplex PCR, and its TCRdb copy is limited to in-frame clones, with some not included. The sample carries 310,000 or so clones, about 87% recorded once. Sequences were obtained from PBMCs. The source of these receptors is a woman aged 18-29 years in good health and CMV-seronegative.

The DNA of the CDR3 is TGTGCCAGCTCACCACCGGGACAGGGGGAGACCCAGTACTTC. Residues: CASSPPGQGETQYF. The chain links TRBV18 to TRBJ2-5; the match to TRBD1 covers 10 bases. V lost 0 bases and J lost 5; bases outside the gene matches: 0. The CDR3 totals 14 residues. Germline CDR1 is KGHSH and CDR2 is LQKENI. The whole variable domain, filled in from reference TRBV18 and TRBJ2-5, reads NAGVMQNPRHLVRRRGQEARLRCSPMKGHSHVYWYRQLPEEGLKFMVYLQKENIIDESGMPKERFSAEFPKEGPSILRIQQVVRGDSAAYFCASSPPGQGETQYFGPGTRLLVL.

The V and J genes are TRBV30 and TRBJ1-2; 8 nucleotides align to TRBD1. Germline loops: CDR1 GTSNPN, CDR2 SVGIG (reference sequence). Trimming took 2 bases from V and 4 from J; bases not matched to a gene: 3. There are 13 residues in the CDR3. The CDR3 sequence is CAWSRTGSYGYTF. DNA of the CDR3: TGTGCCTGGAGTCGGACAGGGTCCTATGGCTACACCTTC.

To note about this clone: The junction differs from germline at one of its ends, possibly a read error. In the same sample, other DNA sequences code for this CDR3. The J gene is TRBJ1-3, the V gene TRBV2; D remains unclear. The CDR3 is 15 residues long. Germline-derived CDR1 and CDR2 are SNHLY and FYNNEI. CDR3: CASSEAEAPGNTIYF. The CDR3 nucleotides read TGTGCCAGCAGCGAAGCGGAGGCACCTGGAAACACCATATATTTT.

This clone was seen once. V and J are TRBV2 and TRBJ2-1, with 11 bases lining up with TRBD1. V shed 5 bases and J 5 bases; nucleotides not matched to a gene: 8. The CDR3 has 16 amino acids. Germline lookup yields CDR1 SNHLY and CDR2 FYNNEI. The CDR3 DNA follows: TGTGCCAGCAGTTTAAGGGGACAGGGGGTCCACAATGAGCAGTTCTTC. This gives the protein CASSLRGQGVHNEQFF.

The V and J genes are TRBV19 and TRBJ2-1, with D tentatively TRBD2 (5 bases). Germline assignment: CDR1 LNHDA and CDR2 SQIVND (reference sequence). This CDR3 has 15 residues. The V gene lost 6 bases and the J gene lost 7 bases, with 19 bases spanning the gap. CDR3 region: CASSFKRGIDNEQFF. The CDR3 DNA is TGTGCCAGTAGCTTTAAGAGAGGGATTGATAATGAGCAGTTCTTC.

The chain recombines TRBV5-1 with TRBJ2-7; D is possibly TRBD2 (6 bases). The V gene's germline CDR1 is SGHRS and CDR2 YFSETQ. The V and J ends lost 4 bases and 7 bases respectively, with 12 bases between them. There are 12 residues in the CDR3. In DNA form, the CDR3 reads TGCGCCAGCAGCCCGGAAGGAGGGGAGCAGTACTTC. Translating it yields CASSPEGGEQYF.

This chain joins TRBV4-2 and TRBJ2-3; TRBD2 matches at 10 bases. With V trimmed by 0 bases and J by 4 bases, 4 bases remained unmatched. Germline CDR1 LGHNA, CDR2 YNFKEQ. The CDR3 is 16 residues long. DNA of the CDR3: TGTGCCAGCAGCCAAGATCAAGCGGGGGGGCCAGATACGCAGTATTTT. Translation: CASSQDQAGGPDTQYF.

The chain employs TRBV27 and TRBJ1-4, with TRBD1 matching over 8 bases. Germline CDR1 MNHEY, CDR2 SMNVEV (reference sequence). The CDR3 extends over 15 amino acids. V lost 5 bases and J lost 4; bases outside the gene matches: 6. The DNA for the CDR3 is TGTGCCAGCAGTCTCATGACAGGGGATAATGAAAAACTGTTTTTT. Translation: CASSLMTGDNEKLFF.

The chain is built from TRBV28 and TRBJ1-4; D might be TRBD1 (6 bases). V lost 6 bases and J lost 5, with 13 bases in between. The germline V gene encodes CDR1 MDHEN and CDR2 SYDVKM. There are 14 residues in the CDR3. CDR3 sequence (DNA): TGTGCCAGCAGACCACAGGGTATGAATGAAAAACTGTTTTTT. Translated: CASRPQGMNEKLFF.

The chain recombines TRBV5-1 with TRBJ1-3; weak D call: TRBD1 (5 bases). The V gene lost 3 bases and the J gene lost 7 bases, with 14 bases spanning the gap. Germline V lookup: CDR1 SGHRS, CDR2 YFSETQ. This CDR3 has 14 amino acids. CDR3 amino acids: CASSSDMKGNTIYF. CDR3 nucleotide sequence: TGCGCCAGCAGCTCGGACATGAAGGGTAACACCATATATTTT.

J is TRBJ2-3 and V is TRBV29-1; 9 nucleotides agree with TRBD2. With V trimmed by 5 bases and J by 3 bases, 6 bases remained unmatched. The CDR3 runs 14 residues. Germline CDR1 is SQVTM and CDR2 is ANQGSEA. The CDR3 nucleotides are TGCAGCGTTTTACCGGGACTAGCAACAGATACGCAGTATTTT. The encoded protein is CSVLPGLATDTQYF.

This clone turned up a few times. The chain combines TRBV30 with TRBJ1-2; TRBD1 agrees at 7 bases. Germline CDR1 reads GTSNPN; CDR2 reads SVGIG (reference sequence). This CDR3 region has 15 residues. V trimming: 2 bases; J trimming: 2 bases; junction bases outside the gene matches: 8. CDR3: CAWSSPDRSNYGYTF. Written as DNA, the CDR3 is TGTGCCTGGAGTTCACCGGACAGGTCCAACTATGGCTACACCTTC.

The gene calls are TRBV5-1 and TRBJ1-2; D is undetermined. Looked up from germline, CDR1 is SGHRS and CDR2 is YFSETQ. There are 14 residues in the CDR3. Deletions cut 0 bases from V and 8 bases from J, with 14 bases between. CDR3 nucleotides: TGCGCCAGCAGCTTGGACCGGGCCCGCGGGGGCTACACCTTC. Protein product: CASSLDRARGGYTF.

V gene TRBV5-1 combines with J gene TRBJ2-2, with D perhaps TRBD1 (5 bases). The CDR3 is 15 amino acids. Germline CDR1 and CDR2: SGHRS and YFSETQ. The V and J ends lost 0 bases and 5 bases respectively, with 11 bases between them. The chain's CDR3 is CASSLVPTETGELFF. In DNA form, the CDR3 reads TGCGCCAGCAGCTTGGTACCGACAGAAACCGGGGAGCTGTTTTTT.

The rearrangement uses TRBV30 and TRBJ1-1, with a possible D match to TRBD1 (6 bases). V was clipped by 0 bases and J by 8 bases, with 13 bases between them. The CDR3 is made up of 13 amino acids. Per germline, CDR1 GTSNPN and CDR2 SVGIG (reference sequence). The CDR3, as DNA: TGTGCCTGGAGTGTACGGGGGGCGGGAGAAGCTTTCTTT. Protein: CAWSVRGAGEAFF.

The gene calls are TRBV9 and TRBJ1-1; 8 positions match TRBD1. Germline-derived CDR1 and CDR2 are SGDLS and YYNGEE. The CDR3 is 15 amino acids. The ends lost 3 bases at V and 3 bases at J; junction bases unmatched: 7. The CDR3 loop is CASSARQGTYTEAFF. CDR3 coding DNA: TGTGCCAGCAGCGCCAGACAGGGGACTTACACTGAAGCTTTCTTT.